The 5 T cell receptor beta chains given below trace back to one sample, sequenced in a study of blood T cell repertoires in COVID-19. TCRdb's copy holds only in-frame clones and misses some; the assay was immunoSEQ multiplex PCR. The sample records approximately 26,000 clones, over 70% being singletons. Input material: peripheral blood. The source is a man aged 80 or over with active or convalescent COVID-19.

V gene TRBV18 combines with J gene TRBJ2-7, with 8 positions matching TRBD2. The CDR3 sequence is 15 residues long. Germline V gene lookup returns CDR1 KGHSH and CDR2 LQKENI. V was clipped by 3 bases and J by 4 bases; unmatched bases: 8. Here the CDR3 DNA reads TGTGCCAGCTCACCTGGCGGGGGGCTTGGGTACGAGCAGTACTTC. This sequence encodes CASSPGGGLGYEQYF.

This chain links TRBV4-1 with TRBJ2-2; TRBD1 might be the D (6 bases). With 1 base removed from V and 6 bases from J, the gap between germline ends came to 15 bases. The CDR3 is 16 amino acids. In germline, CDR1 is MGHRA, CDR2 YSYEKL. CDR3 sequence: CASSQVQGFVAGELFF. The CDR3 DNA reads as TGCGCCAGCAGCCAAGTGCAGGGGTTTGTTGCCGGGGAGCTGTTTTTT.

The sample holds a few counts of this clone. The chain recombines TRBV6-4 with TRBJ2-3, with 8 bases that match TRBD1. Germline CDR1 MRHNA, CDR2 SNTAGT. The CDR3 has 15 residues. The V segment lost 5 bases and the J segment 6 bases; nucleotides outside the gene matches: 10. CDR3 protein: CASSPNRGSLDTQYF. The CDR3 region has the DNA TGTGCCAGCAGTCCTAACAGGGGGTCATTGGATACGCAGTATTTT.

J is TRBJ2-5 and V is TRBV28; 8 nucleotides agree with TRBD2. The CDR3 runs to 14 residues. Germline values: CDR1 MDHEN, CDR2 SYDVKM. Trimming cost V 8 bases and J 1 base; bases outside gene matches: 6. CDR3 sequence (DNA): TGTGCCAGCGGGGGAGCGGGAGTCCAAGAGACCCAGTACTTC. It is translated as CASGGAGVQETQYF.

The chain links TRBV7-2 to TRBJ1-5; D call uncertain. Germline values: CDR1 SGHTA, CDR2 FQGNSA. This CDR3 region has 17 residues. Trimming stripped 0 bases from V and 1 base from J, with 13 bases between. The CDR3: CASSLAIGSLSNQPQHF. CDR3 nucleotide sequence: TGTGCCAGCAGCTTAGCAATAGGGAGTCTGAGCAATCAGCCCCAGCATTTT.